The 5 T cell receptor beta chains in this list originate from one sample, sequenced in a study of cytomegalovirus exposure and HLA in healthy donors. Primers included in the PCR were 60 Vbeta and 13 Jbeta primers. Some clones are missing from TCRdb's copy, which holds only in-frame ones; the method was immunoSEQ multiplex PCR. The repertoire has 150,000 to 200,000 clones, around four fifths of them found once; the top ten carry less than 15%. The sample consisted of PBMCs. Every receptor here comes from a woman in her 50s in good health and CMV-seropositive.

The V gene is TRBV30, the J gene TRBJ1-5; D is ambiguous. The V end was cut by 2 bases, the J end by 9 bases, with 17 bases between. Germline CDR1 GTSNPN, CDR2 SVGIG (reference sequence). There are 14 residues in the CDR3. The CDR3 is CAWSLRSGARPQHF. The CDR3 DNA sequence: TGTGCCTGGAGTCTCCGATCCGGAGCGAGGCCCCAGCATTTT. The full variable domain, its missing parts supplied by reference TRBV30 and TRBJ1-5, is SQTIHQWPATLVQPVGSPLSLECTVEGTSNPNLYWYRQAAGRGLQLLFYSVGIGQISSEVPQNLSASRPQDRQFILSSKKLLLSDSGFYLCAWSLRSGARPQHFGDGTRLSIL.

For this clone: One end of the junction is discordant with germline, which a read error may explain. This chain links TRBV5-4 with TRBJ2-1; D may be TRBD1 (5 bases). This CDR3 has 13 residues. Germline lookup yields CDR1 SGHNT and CDR2 YYREEE (reference sequence). CDR3 loop: CASSFTTDTVAVF. DNA of the CDR3: TGTGCCAGCAGCTTTACTACGGACACAGTAGCAGTCTTC.

CDR3 sequence (DNA): TGTGCCAGCACCCTTGCAGGGATCAATGGCTACACCTTC. Translated, it gives CASTLAGINGYTF. The chain links TRBV13 to TRBJ1-2, with D possibly TRBD1 on 5 matching bases. Germline V gives CDR1 PRHDT, CDR2 FYEKMQ (reference sequence). Trimming shortened V by 7 bases and J by 6 bases, and 15 bases separated the two germline ends. This CDR3 has 13 amino acids. Variable domain in full (rest from reference TRBV13 and TRBJ1-2): AAGVIQSPRHLIKEKRETATLKCYPIPRHDTVYWYQQGPGQDPQFLISFYEKMQSDKGSIPDRFSAQQFSDYHSELNMSSLELGDSALYFCASTLAGINGYTFGSGTRLTVV.

This chain connects TRBV27 to TRBJ1-2; D possibly corresponds to TRBD1 (6 bases). The length of the CDR3 is 13 residues. The V gene lost 6 bases and the J gene lost 6 bases, with 14 bases spanning the gap. Germline V gives CDR1 MNHEY, CDR2 SMNVEV (reference sequence). CDR3 sequence reads: CASSHDRLDGYTF. The CDR3 DNA is TGTGCCAGCAGCCACGACAGGCTCGATGGCTACACCTTC.

DNA of the CDR3: TGCGCCAGCAGCTTGGGAGGGGACTTTCAGCAGTTCTTC. This translates into CASSLGGDFQQFF. This chain uses TRBV5-1 with TRBJ2-1; TRBD2 is a possible D gene (6 bases). V was pared by 0 bases and J by 11 bases, with 12 bases between. From germline, CDR1 is SGHRS and CDR2 YFSETQ. This CDR3 contains 13 residues. The full variable domain, its missing parts supplied by reference TRBV5-1 and TRBJ2-1, is KAGVTQTPRYLIKTRGQQVTLSCSPISGHRSVSWYQQTPGQGLQFLFEYFSETQRNKGNFPGRFSGRQFSNSRSEMNVSTLELGDSALYLCASSLGGDFQQFFGPGTRLTVL.